Listed here are 23 T cell receptor beta chains from one sample, sequenced in a study of identical twins (dated by TCRdb to between 2015 and 2016). Receptors were amplified or captured by 5' RACE. The instrument was an Illumina HiSeq 2000. Using fastp at Q25 and MiXCR, TCRdb reprocessed the public reads and kept productive beta chains. CDR3 protein sequences are deduplicated, and each keeps its most common genes and DNA. The sample table holds 450,000 or so distinct CDR3 sequences, of which 14% were seen once. 0.4% to 0.55% of the sample goes to the ten largest clones. This sample also appeared in a second study, on yellow fever vaccine responses in identical twins.

The source material was CD4+ T cells sorted from blood. All receptors come from a woman aged 18-29 years in good health.

A remark on this clonotype: It may be a read error: a sequence one base away is much more abundant. This chain connects TRBV29-1 to TRBJ2-4; no reliable D call. This CDR3 contains 16 residues. The germline V gene has CDR1 SQVTM and CDR2 ANQGSEA. Written as DNA, the CDR3 is TGCAGCGTCGGTGATACTACAACCTTAGCCAAAAACATTCGGTACTTC. It specifies CSVGDTTTLAKNIRYF. Full variable domain (outside the CDR3, taken from reference TRBV29-1 and TRBJ2-4): SAVISQKPSRDICQRGTSLTIQCQVDSQVTMMFWYRQQPGQSLTLIATANQGSEATYESGFVIDKFPISRPNLTFSTLTVSNMSPEDSSIYLCSVGDTTTLAKNIRYFGAGTRLSVL.

This clonotype was found a few times. The V gene is TRBV7-2, the J gene TRBJ2-5; D ambiguous. The CDR3 is 14 residues long. The germline V and J ends were trimmed by 1 base and 0 bases, with 6 bases remaining between them. Germline V gene lookup returns CDR1 SGHTA and CDR2 FQGNSA. CDR3 nucleotides: TGTGCCAGCAGCTTAGATGTGTACCAAGAGACCCAGTACTTC. Its protein product is CASSLDVYQETQYF. The full variable domain, completed using reference TRBV7-2 and TRBJ2-5, is GAGVSQSPSNKVTEKGKDVELRCDPISGHTALYWYRQSLGQGLEFLIYFQGNSAPDKSGLPSDRFSAERTGGSVSTLTIQRTQQEDSAVYLCASSLDVYQETQYFGPGTRLLVL.

This clonotype was observed a few times. The rearrangement uses TRBV10-3 and TRBJ2-1, with D possibly matching TRBD2 (7 bases). Trimming left V 4 bases short and J 7 bases short, with 17 bases between. CDR3 length equals 15 residues. Germline CDR1 and CDR2: ENHRY and SYGVKD. In nucleotides, the CDR3 is TGTGCCATCAGTGCTCGCGGGGGCCCTGGTAATGAGCAGTTCTTC. Protein sequence: CAISARGGPGNEQFF.

Ten or more counts support this clonotype. The V gene is TRBV6-2 or TRBV6-3, the J gene TRBJ2-7; D remains unclear. The ends were cut back, 2 bases at V and 0 bases at J, with 11 bases in the middle. CDR3 length equals 15 residues. CDR1 is MNHEY, CDR2 SVGEGT, per germline. The CDR3 loop is CASSYRTAGSYEQYF. CDR3 DNA sequence: TGTGCCAGCAGTTACAGGACGGCTGGCTCCTACGAGCAGTACTTC.

The chain recombines TRBV20-1 with TRBJ2-5; perhaps TRBD1 as D (5 bases). CDR1 and CDR2 from the germline V gene are DFQATT and SNEGSKA (reference sequence). Trimming shortened V by 0 bases and J by 3 bases, and 17 bases separated the two germline ends. The CDR3 extends over 16 amino acids. CDR3 nucleotide sequence: TGCAGTGCTAGAGATGAAACCTCAGGGATTAAAGAGACCCAGTACTTC. Its translation: CSARDETSGIKETQYF.

This chain links TRBV5-1 with TRBJ1-1; D may be TRBD1 (5 bases). Germline V gene sequence: CDR1 SGHRS, CDR2 YFSETQ. The V end was cut by 2 bases, the J end by 4 bases, with 9 bases between. The CDR3 has 13 residues. The DNA for the CDR3 is TGCGCCAGCAGCTTCAGGGTGTCCACTGAAGCTTTCTTT. It encodes CASSFRVSTEAFF.

The rearrangement joins TRBV7-9 to TRBJ2-5; no clear D gene. Between the trimmed V and J ends, which lost 1 base and 2 bases, there was a span of 11 bases. Germline V CDR1 and CDR2: SEHNR, FQNEAQ (reference sequence). The CDR3 is 15 residues long. CDR3 amino acids: CASSLGQPAQETQYF. For the CDR3, the DNA is TGTGCCAGCAGCTTAGGCCAGCCAGCTCAAGAGACCCAGTACTTC.

The chain couples TRBV16 to TRBJ1-5, with D hard to call. The CDR3 contains 15 residues. The ends were cut back, 0 bases at V and 11 bases at J, with 17 bases in the middle. The V gene's germline CDR1 is KGHSY and CDR2 FQNENV. Here the CDR3 reads CASSQSGGIGESQHF. The CDR3 nucleotides are TGTGCCAGCAGCCAATCAGGCGGCATTGGCGAGTCCCAGCATTTT.

The table lists this clonotype with a few counts. The chain links TRBV5-1 to TRBJ2-3; D is possibly TRBD2 (5 bases). The CDR3 loop spans 14 amino acids. Germline-derived CDR1 and CDR2 are SGHRS and YFSETQ. Deletions cut 4 bases from V and 6 bases from J, with 15 bases between. Written as DNA, the CDR3 is TGCGCCAGCAGCCCACCTAGCCGGCGGGATACGCAGTATTTT. Protein product: CASSPPSRRDTQYF.

The V gene is TRBV5-1, the J gene TRBJ2-7; 9 bases fit TRBD1. The CDR3 extends over 17 amino acids. Trimming cost V 6 bases and J 4 bases; bases outside gene matches: 17. Per germline, CDR1 SGHRS and CDR2 YFSETQ. The CDR3 nucleotides are TGCGCCAGCAATTCCGGGACAGGGTCGTTCCGTCCGTACGAGCAGTACTTC. Residues: CASNSGTGSFRPYEQYF.

The J gene is TRBJ1-4, the V gene TRBV28, with 8 bases fitting TRBD1. The germline V gene encodes CDR1 MDHEN and CDR2 SYDVKM. The CDR3 is made up of 15 amino acids. Trimming at V came to 4 bases and at J to 6 bases, leaving 7 bases not matched to a gene. In nucleotides, the CDR3 is TGTGCCAGCAGTTATCCCGGGACAGGCTATGAAAAACTGTTTTTT. Translation gives CASSYPGTGYEKLFF.

This clonotype was counted many times. The gene calls are TRBV2 and TRBJ2-2, with D possibly matching TRBD1 (5 bases). CDR1 is SNHLY and CDR2 is FYNNEI in the germline V gene. V was shortened by 6 bases and J by 2 bases, with 7 bases between the two germline ends. This CDR3 is 13 amino acids long. The chain's CDR3 is CASRDTNTGELFF. CDR3 bases: TGTGCCAGCAGGGACACTAACACCGGGGAGCTGTTTTTT.

This clonotype was counted only a few times. V usage is TRBV5-1 and J usage is TRBJ1-1; no definite D call. Germline V lookup: CDR1 SGHRS, CDR2 YFSETQ. Trimming cost V 3 bases and J 1 base, with 10 bases left between them. There are 14 residues in the CDR3. The CDR3 DNA reads TGCGCCAGCAGCTCCGGGGTGCCGAACACTGAAGCTTTCTTT. It specifies CASSSGVPNTEAFF. Filled out from reference TRBV5-1 and TRBJ1-1, the complete variable domain reads KAGVTQTPRYLIKTRGQQVTLSCSPISGHRSVSWYQQTPGQGLQFLFEYFSETQRNKGNFPGRFSGRQFSNSRSEMNVSTLELGDSALYLCASSSGVPNTEAFFGQGTRLTVV.

This chain uses TRBV7-2 with TRBJ2-1; D assignment may be TRBD1 or TRBD2 (6 bases each). This CDR3 has 15 residues. Germline CDR1 reads SGHTA; CDR2 reads FQGNSA. V lost 8 bases and J 1 base, leaving 15 bases between the germline ends. The CDR3 spells CASYQGRGSYNEQFF. In DNA, the CDR3 is TGTGCCAGCTACCAGGGGCGGGGATCCTACAATGAGCAGTTCTTC.

Ten or more counts support this clonotype. V usage is TRBV5-1 and J usage is TRBJ2-1; 8 bases align to TRBD2. The CDR3 sequence is 15 residues long. Germline loops: CDR1 SGHRS, CDR2 YFSETQ. Germline trimming cut 3 bases from V and 6 bases from J; bases unmatched to any gene: 8. Here the CDR3 reads CASSWTSTSANEQFF. In DNA, the CDR3 is TGCGCCAGCAGCTGGACTTCGACTAGCGCCAATGAGCAGTTCTTC.

V is TRBV6-1 and J is TRBJ2-7; the D gene is possibly TRBD2 (5 bases). Germline lookup yields CDR1 MNHNS and CDR2 SASEGT. This CDR3 has 13 amino acids. V was pared by 7 bases and J by 1 base, with 11 bases between. CDR3 amino acids: CASNPPGSYEQYF. CDR3 DNA: TGTGCCAGCAACCCCCCGGGGTCCTACGAGCAGTACTTC.

This clonotype has ten or more counts. The V call is TRBV29-1, the J call TRBJ2-5; maybe TRBD1 (6 bases). Germline CDR1 SQVTM, CDR2 ANQGSEA. V was clipped by 6 bases and J by 5 bases, with 13 bases between them. CDR3 length: 12 amino acids. Here the CDR3 reads CSVGYQGETQYF. The CDR3 region has the DNA TGCAGCGTGGGATATCAGGGGGAGACCCAGTACTTC.

This clonotype has more than one count but fewer than ten. The chain couples TRBV11-2 to TRBJ2-7, with D maybe TRBD1 (6 bases). The CDR3 spans 13 residues. Looked up from germline, CDR1 is SGHAT and CDR2 is FQNNGV. V was clipped by 6 bases and J by 5 bases, with 14 bases between them. The CDR3 region has the DNA TGTGCCAGCAGACCTACAGGGAAGAACGAGCAGTACTTC. Its translation: CASRPTGKNEQYF.

This clonotype occurred a few times. The chain uses TRBV20-1 and TRBJ2-1; D may be TRBD2 (5 bases). CDR3 length: 14 residues. Germline lookup yields CDR1 DFQATT and CDR2 SNEGSKA (reference sequence). V gave up 0 bases and J gave up 6 bases, with 12 bases separating them. Here the CDR3 reads CSARDRSSLNEQFF. CDR3 nucleotides: TGCAGTGCTAGAGATCGGTCTAGCCTCAATGAGCAGTTCTTC.

The V gene is TRBV4-3, the J gene TRBJ2-1; the D gene is possibly TRBD1 (6 bases). V was pared by 1 base and J by 4 bases, with 8 bases between. The length of the CDR3 is 14 residues. The V gene's germline CDR1 is LGHNA and CDR2 YSLEER. This CDR3 reads CASSQGQGYNEQFF. As DNA, the CDR3 is TGCGCCAGCAGCCAAGGGCAGGGGTACAATGAGCAGTTCTTC.

The V gene is TRBV19, the J gene TRBJ2-7; 10 bases map to TRBD1. The CDR3 is 15 amino acids. The trim removed 5 bases at V and 0 bases at J, leaving 4 bases unmatched. Germline V gene sequence: CDR1 LNHDA, CDR2 SQIVND (reference sequence). In DNA form, the CDR3 reads TGTGCCAGTAGTGCTGGACAGGGGGGCTCCTACGAGCAGTACTTC. Translation: CASSAGQGGSYEQYF.

The chain links TRBV4-3 to TRBJ2-1; weak D call: TRBD2 (6 bases). The V end was cut by 1 base, the J end by 6 bases, with 10 bases between. Germline CDR1 LGHNA, CDR2 YSLEER. The CDR3 is 14 amino acids. CDR3 bases: TGCGCCAGCAGCCAAGTCGGGGGTTCCAATGAGCAGTTCTTC. The encoded protein is CASSQVGGSNEQFF.

The chain carries TRBV20-1 and TRBJ2-7; tentatively, D is TRBD1 (6 bases). This CDR3 contains 11 residues. Germline loops: CDR1 DFQATT, CDR2 SNEGSKA (reference sequence). Trimming cost V 4 bases and J 12 bases, with 16 bases left between them. CDR3 bases: TGCAGTGCTATTAACAGGGAGAGGCGGTACTTC. Residues: CSAINRERRYF.